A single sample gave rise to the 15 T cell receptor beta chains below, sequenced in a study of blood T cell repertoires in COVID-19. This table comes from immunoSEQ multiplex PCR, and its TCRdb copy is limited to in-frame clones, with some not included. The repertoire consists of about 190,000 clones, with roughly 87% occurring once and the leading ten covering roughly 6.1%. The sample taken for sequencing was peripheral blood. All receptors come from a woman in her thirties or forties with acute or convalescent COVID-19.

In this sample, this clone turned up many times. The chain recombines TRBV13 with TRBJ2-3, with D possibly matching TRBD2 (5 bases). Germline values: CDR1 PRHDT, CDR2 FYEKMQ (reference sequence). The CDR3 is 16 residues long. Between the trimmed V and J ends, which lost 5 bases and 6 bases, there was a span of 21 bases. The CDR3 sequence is CASSAGGLGLADTQYF. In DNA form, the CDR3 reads TGTGCCAGCAGCGCAGGCGGGTTGGGTTTGGCGGATACGCAGTATTTT.

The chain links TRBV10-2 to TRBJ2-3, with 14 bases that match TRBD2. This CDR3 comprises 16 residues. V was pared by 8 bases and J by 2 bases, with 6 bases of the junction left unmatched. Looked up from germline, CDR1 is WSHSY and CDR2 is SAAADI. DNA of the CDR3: TGCGCCAGCGGGGGGACTAGCGGGAGAGACACAGATACGCAGTATTTT. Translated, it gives CASGGTSGRDTDTQYF.

DNA of the CDR3: TGTGCCAGCAGCTTACTAGCGGGACTGGATGAGCAGTTCTTC. This encodes CASSLLAGLDEQFF. This sequence joins TRBV5-8 and TRBJ2-1, with TRBD2 identical over 10 bases. The CDR3 has 14 amino acids. Trimming removed 2 bases from V and 8 bases from J; junction bases left unmatched: 4. Germline lookup yields CDR1 SGHTS and CDR2 YDEGEE.

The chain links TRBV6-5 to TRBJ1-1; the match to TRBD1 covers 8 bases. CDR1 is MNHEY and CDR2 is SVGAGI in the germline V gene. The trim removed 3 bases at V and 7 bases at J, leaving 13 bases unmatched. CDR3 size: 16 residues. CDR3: CASSYSAAGQDHEAFF. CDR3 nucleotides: TGTGCCAGCAGTTATTCGGCCGCGGGACAGGACCATGAAGCTTTCTTT.

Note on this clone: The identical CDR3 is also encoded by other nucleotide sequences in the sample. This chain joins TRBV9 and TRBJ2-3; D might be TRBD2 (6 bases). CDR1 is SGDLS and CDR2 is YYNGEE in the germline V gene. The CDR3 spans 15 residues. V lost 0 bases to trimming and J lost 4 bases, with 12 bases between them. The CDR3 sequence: CASSVESGRADTQYF. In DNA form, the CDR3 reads TGTGCCAGCAGCGTAGAATCCGGGAGAGCAGATACGCAGTATTTT.

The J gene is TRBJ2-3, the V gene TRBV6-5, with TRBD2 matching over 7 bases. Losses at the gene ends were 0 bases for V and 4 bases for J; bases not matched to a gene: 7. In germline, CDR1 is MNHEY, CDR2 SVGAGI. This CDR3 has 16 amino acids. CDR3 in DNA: TGTGCCAGCAGTTACTCAGGACGGGAGGTCCCAGATACGCAGTATTTT. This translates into CASSYSGREVPDTQYF.

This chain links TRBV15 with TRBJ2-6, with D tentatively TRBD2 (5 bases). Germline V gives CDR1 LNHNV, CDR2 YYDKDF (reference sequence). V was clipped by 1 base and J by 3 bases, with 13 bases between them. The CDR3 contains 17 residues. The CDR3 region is CATSRARGKDGANVLTF. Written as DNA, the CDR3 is TGTGCCACCAGCAGAGCTCGAGGGAAGGATGGGGCCAACGTCCTGACTTTC.

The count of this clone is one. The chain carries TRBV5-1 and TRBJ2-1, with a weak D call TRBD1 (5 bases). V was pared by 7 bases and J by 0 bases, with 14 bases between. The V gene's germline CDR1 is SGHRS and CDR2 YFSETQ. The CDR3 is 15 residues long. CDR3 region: CASFSRDASYNEQFF. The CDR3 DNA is TGCGCCAGCTTCTCCAGGGATGCCTCCTACAATGAGCAGTTCTTC. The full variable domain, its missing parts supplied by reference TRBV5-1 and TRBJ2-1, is KAGVTQTPRYLIKTRGQQVTLSCSPISGHRSVSWYQQTPGQGLQFLFEYFSETQRNKGNFPGRFSGRQFSNSRSEMNVSTLELGDSALYLCASFSRDASYNEQFFGPGTRLTVL.

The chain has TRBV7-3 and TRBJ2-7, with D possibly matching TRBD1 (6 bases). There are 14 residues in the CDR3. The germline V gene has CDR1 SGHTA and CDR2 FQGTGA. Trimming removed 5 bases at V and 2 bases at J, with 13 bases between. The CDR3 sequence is CASSRQQGTYEQYF. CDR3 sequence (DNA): TGTGCCAGCAGCCGTCAACAGGGAACCTACGAGCAGTACTTC.

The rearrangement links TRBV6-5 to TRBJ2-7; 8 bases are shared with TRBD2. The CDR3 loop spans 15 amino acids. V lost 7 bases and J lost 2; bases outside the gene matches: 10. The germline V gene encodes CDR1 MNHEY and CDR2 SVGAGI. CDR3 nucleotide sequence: TGTGCCAGCAAGGGGGTCGGGGGGGGCCCCTACGAGCAGTACTTC. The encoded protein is CASKGVGGGPYEQYF.

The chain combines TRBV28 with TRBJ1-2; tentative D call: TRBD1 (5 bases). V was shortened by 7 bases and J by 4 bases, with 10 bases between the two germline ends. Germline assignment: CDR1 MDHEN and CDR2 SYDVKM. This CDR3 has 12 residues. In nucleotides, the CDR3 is TGTGCCAGCAAGGGGATCGGCTATGGCTACACCTTC. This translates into CASKGIGYGYTF.

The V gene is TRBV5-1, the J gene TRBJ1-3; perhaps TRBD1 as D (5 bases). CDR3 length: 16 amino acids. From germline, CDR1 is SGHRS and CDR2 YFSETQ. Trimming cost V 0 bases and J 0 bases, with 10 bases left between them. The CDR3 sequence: CASSLEGPNSGNTIYF. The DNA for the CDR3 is TGCGCCAGCAGCTTGGAGGGGCCGAACTCTGGAAACACCATATATTTT. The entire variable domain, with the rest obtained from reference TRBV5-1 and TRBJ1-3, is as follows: KAGVTQTPRYLIKTRGQQVTLSCSPISGHRSVSWYQQTPGQGLQFLFEYFSETQRNKGNFPGRFSGRQFSNSRSEMNVSTLELGDSALYLCASSLEGPNSGNTIYFGEGSWLTVV.

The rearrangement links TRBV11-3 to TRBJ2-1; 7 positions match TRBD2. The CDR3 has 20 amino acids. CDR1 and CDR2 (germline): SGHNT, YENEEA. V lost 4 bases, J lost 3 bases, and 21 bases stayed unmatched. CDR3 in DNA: TGTGCCAGCAGCTCAGCCTACATTCCCTCTAGCGGAGGACACTACAATGAGCAGTTCTTC. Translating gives CASSSAYIPSSGGHYNEQFF.

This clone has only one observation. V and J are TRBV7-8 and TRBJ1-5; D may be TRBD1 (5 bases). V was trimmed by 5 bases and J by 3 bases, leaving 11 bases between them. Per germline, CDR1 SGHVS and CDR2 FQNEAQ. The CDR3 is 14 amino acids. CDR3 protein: CASSPGGFNQPQHF. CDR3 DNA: TGTGCCAGCAGCCCGGGGGGTTTCAATCAGCCCCAGCATTTT.

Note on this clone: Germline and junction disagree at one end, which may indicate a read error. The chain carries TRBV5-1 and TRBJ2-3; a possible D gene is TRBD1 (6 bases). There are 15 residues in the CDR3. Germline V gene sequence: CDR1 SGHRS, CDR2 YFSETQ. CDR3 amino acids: CASSRGHDRTDPQYF. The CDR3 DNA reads TGCGCCAGCAGCCGGGGACACGACCGCACAGATCCGCAGTATTTT.